A single sample gave rise to the 27 T cell receptor beta chains below, sequenced in a study of early T cells in non-severe SARS-CoV-2 infection. Each CDR3 protein gets one entry after TCRdb re-called the 5' RACE reads with MiXCR. The sample contains around 99,000 distinct CDR3 sequences, around 10% of which appear only once. The sample consisted of whole blood. The receptors stem from an adult who was a healthcare worker with PCR-confirmed SARS-CoV-2 infection or an uninfected control (not recorded which).

This clonotype has ten or more counts. This chain links TRBV20-1 with TRBJ2-1; weak D call: TRBD1 (5 bases). This CDR3 has 14 residues. Germline V gene data show CDR1 as DFQATT and CDR2 as SNEGSKA (reference sequence). V gave up 2 bases and J gave up 4 bases, with 12 bases separating them. CDR3 region: CSARSRDHYNEQFF. The CDR3 DNA is TGCAGTGCTAGAAGCAGGGATCATTACAATGAGCAGTTCTTC.

The V call is TRBV6-2 or TRBV6-3, the J call TRBJ2-7, with 8 bases fitting TRBD2. J was trimmed by 6 bases and V by 10 bases; bases with no gene match: 14. There are 14 residues in the CDR3. Germline V gives CDR1 MNHEY, CDR2 SVGEGT. CDR3 DNA: TGTGCCAACAACGCCGGGACTAGTTCAGGCGAGCAGTACTTC. The encoded protein is CANNAGTSSGEQYF.

The V and J genes are TRBV12-3 or TRBV12-4 and TRBJ1-1, with D possibly TRBD1 on 6 matching bases. V was clipped by 2 bases and J by 1 base, with 11 bases between them. CDR3 length equals 15 residues. The CDR3 coding sequence is TGTGCCAGCAGTTTACTCGGGGGCACGAACACTGAAGCTTTCTTT. Its translation: CASSLLGGTNTEAFF.

V is TRBV7-3 and J is TRBJ2-5; TRBD2 aligns across 10 bases. Losses at the gene ends were 2 bases for V and 4 bases for J; bases not matched to a gene: 7. CDR3 length: 16 amino acids. Germline V gene lookup returns CDR1 SGHTA and CDR2 FQGTGA. CDR3 loop: CASSLSRTSGRETQYF. For the CDR3, the DNA is TGTGCCAGCAGCTTATCCCGGACTAGCGGTCGAGAGACCCAGTACTTC.

This clonotype was counted at least ten times. The chain employs TRBV4-3 and TRBJ1-1; no firm D call. Deletions cut 2 bases from V and 4 bases from J, with 14 bases between. The CDR3 is 15 residues long. The germline gives CDR1 LGHNA, CDR2 YSLEER. CDR3 loop: CASSQPGWYGTEAFF. The CDR3 DNA is TGCGCCAGCAGCCAACCGGGATGGTATGGCACTGAAGCTTTCTTT.

V gene TRBV18 combines with J gene TRBJ2-7, with 7 bases fitting TRBD1. Trimming at V came to 3 bases and at J to 2 bases, leaving 4 bases not matched to a gene. CDR1 and CDR2 (germline): KGHSH, LQKENI. The CDR3 sequence is 14 residues long. The CDR3 sequence: CASSPWDRTYEQYF. CDR3 DNA sequence: TGTGCCAGCTCACCGTGGGACAGAACCTACGAGCAGTACTTC.

The genes are TRBV3-1 and TRBJ2-1, with 11 bases matching TRBD2. Germline CDR1 reads LGHDT; CDR2 reads YNNKEL (reference sequence). Losses at the gene ends were 1 base for V and 7 bases for J; bases not matched to a gene: 3. CDR3 length equals 15 residues. CDR3 loop: CASSQGLAGWNEQFF. DNA for the CDR3: TGTGCCAGCAGCCAAGGACTAGCGGGGTGGAATGAGCAGTTCTTC.

This clonotype was counted between two and nine times. The rearrangement joins TRBV9 to TRBJ2-7, with 11 bases fitting TRBD2. The CDR3 spans 13 residues. CDR1 is SGDLS and CDR2 is YYNGEE in the germline V gene. V lost 3 bases to trimming and J lost 6 bases; unmatched junction nucleotides: 2. The CDR3 region has the DNA TGTGCCAGCAGCGGGCTAGCGGGGGGCGAGCAGTACTTC. Its translation is CASSGLAGGEQYF.

The gene calls are TRBV29-1 and TRBJ2-4; D is tentatively TRBD1 or TRBD2 (5 bases each). CDR1 is SQVTM and CDR2 is ANQGSEA in the germline V gene. V was clipped by 8 bases and J by 3 bases, with 11 bases between them. CDR3 length: 12 residues. CDR3 DNA sequence: TGCAGCTCCCGGGACCTCAAAAACATTCAGTACTTC. Residues: CSSRDLKNIQYF. The full variable domain, its missing parts supplied by reference TRBV29-1 and TRBJ2-4, is SAVISQKPSRDICQRGTSLTIQCQVDSQVTMMFWYRQQPGQSLTLIATANQGSEATYESGFVIDKFPISRPNLTFSTLTVSNMSPEDSSIYLCSSRDLKNIQYFGAGTRLSVL.

The chain combines TRBV7-2 with TRBJ2-1; D call uncertain. Germline V gene sequence: CDR1 SGHTA, CDR2 FQGNSA. The V and J ends lost 8 bases and 4 bases respectively, with 9 bases between them. The length of the CDR3 is 12 residues. The CDR3 here is CASLYTYNEQFF. CDR3 nucleotide sequence: TGTGCCAGCCTTTACACTTACAATGAGCAGTTCTTC.

This clonotype was counted at least ten times. The chain recombines TRBV2 with TRBJ2-3; TRBD2 matches at 15 bases. CDR3 size: 15 residues. Per germline, CDR1 SNHLY and CDR2 FYNNEI. V trimming: 8 bases; J trimming: 6 bases; junction bases outside the gene matches: 6. CDR3 coding DNA: TGTGCCAGCGGAGGACTAGCGGGAGGGGGGGATACGCAGTATTTT. Residues: CASGGLAGGGDTQYF.

This clonotype appeared many times. In DNA, the CDR3 is TGTGCCAGCAGCTTGCCGACTAGCGGGACAGGCGGGGAGCTGTTTTTT. Its protein is CASSLPTSGTGGELFF. The chain has TRBV5-5 and TRBJ2-2; 11 nucleotides agree with TRBD2. The CDR3 is 16 residues long. Germline V gene lookup returns CDR1 SGHKS and CDR2 YYEKEE (reference sequence). V was pared by 1 base and J by 7 bases, with 6 bases of the junction left unmatched.

The table lists this clonotype with many counts. The chain has TRBV6-6 and TRBJ2-1; D is unresolved. Germline-derived CDR1 and CDR2 are MNHNY and SVGAGI (reference sequence). The V gene lost 2 bases and the J gene lost 8 bases, with 16 bases spanning the gap. The CDR3 is 15 residues long. The CDR3 protein is CASSYLAARLDEQFF. CDR3 DNA: TGTGCCAGCAGTTACCTGGCGGCGCGATTGGATGAGCAGTTCTTC.

This clonotype was found a few times. V gene TRBV20-1 combines with J gene TRBJ2-5; no reliable D call. CDR3 size: 13 residues. The V end was cut by 3 bases, the J end by 1 base, with 9 bases between. Germline CDR1 reads DFQATT; CDR2 reads SNEGSKA (reference sequence). The CDR3 region is CSASDDRQETQYF. Written as DNA, the CDR3 is TGCAGTGCTAGCGACGATCGCCAAGAGACCCAGTACTTC.

In its sample, this clonotype was seen a few times. The chain is built from TRBV20-1 and TRBJ2-5; D remains unclear. Germline V gene lookup returns CDR1 DFQATT and CDR2 SNEGSKA (reference sequence). Deletions cut 2 bases from V and 0 bases from J, with 4 bases between. The CDR3 runs 12 residues. The CDR3 loop reads CSARQYQETQYF. The CDR3 DNA reads as TGCAGTGCTAGACAGTACCAAGAGACCCAGTACTTC.

Regarding this clonotype: This could be a read error, since a much larger clone is one nucleotide away. The gene calls are TRBV28 and TRBJ1-2, with TRBD1 matching 7 bases. The germline V gene encodes CDR1 MDHEN and CDR2 SYDVKM. V dropped 3 bases and J dropped 6; count of bases not matched to a gene: 10. CDR3 length: 15 residues. CDR3 protein: CASSLISTGSNGYTF. The CDR3 region has the DNA TGTGCCAGCAGTTTGATTTCGACAGGGAGTAATGGCTACACCTTC.

This clonotype was detected many times. The rearrangement uses TRBV2 and TRBJ1-2, with TRBD1 identical over 9 bases. Germline V CDR1 and CDR2: SNHLY, FYNNEI. There are 13 residues in the CDR3. The V gene end was trimmed by 7 bases and the J gene end by 7 bases; junction bases not matched to a gene: 7. Here the CDR3 reads CASTLQGALGYTF. The CDR3 bases are TGTGCCAGCACCTTACAGGGGGCTCTTGGCTACACCTTC.

This clonotype showed up many times. V usage is TRBV6-2 or TRBV6-3 and J usage is TRBJ2-5; D call uncertain. The CDR3 has 13 residues. Trimming stripped 6 bases from V and 1 base from J, with 9 bases between. The germline CDR1 and CDR2 sequences are MNHEY and SVGEGT. The CDR3 DNA is TGTGCCAGCAGCCGGGCCGCCCAAGAGACCCAGTACTTC. This gives the protein CASSRAAQETQYF.

V and J are TRBV3-1 and TRBJ2-3, with TRBD2 matching over 14 bases. The CDR3 covers 16 residues. From germline, CDR1 is LGHDT and CDR2 YNNKEL (reference sequence). V shed 1 base, J shed 4 bases, and the junction held 1 base outside the gene matches. The chain's CDR3 is CASSQAGLAGADTQYF. In DNA, the CDR3 is TGTGCCAGCAGCCAAGCGGGACTAGCGGGGGCAGATACGCAGTATTTT.

This clonotype was seen many times. The rearrangement links TRBV29-1 to TRBJ1-2; D is perhaps TRBD1 (5 bases). Germline lookup yields CDR1 SQVTM and CDR2 ANQGSEA. V lost 4 bases, J lost 4 bases, and 13 bases lay in between. The CDR3 covers 13 residues. The CDR3 spells CSVGKGQGYGYTF. The DNA for the CDR3 is TGCAGCGTTGGGAAGGGGCAAGGCTATGGCTACACCTTC.

This clonotype was seen more than once but under ten times. The V call is TRBV29-1, the J call TRBJ2-3; 8 positions agree with TRBD2. Trimming took 1 base from V and 7 from J; bases not matched to a gene: 4. Germline-derived CDR1 and CDR2 are SQVTM and ANQGSEA. The CDR3 spans 13 residues. The CDR3 is CSVEASGGHTQYF. The CDR3 DNA follows: TGCAGCGTTGAAGCCAGCGGGGGACATACGCAGTATTTT.

This clonotype has only a few counts. The V and J genes are TRBV28 and TRBJ2-7; 7 bases map to TRBD2. Per the germline V gene, CDR1 is MDHEN and CDR2 is SYDVKM. The CDR3 length is 12 residues. The ends lost 8 bases at V and 6 bases at J; junction bases unmatched: 7. The CDR3 nucleotides are TGTGCCAGCGCCATCACGGGGGGCGAGCAGTACTTC. As protein: CASAITGGEQYF.

This clonotype came up many times. The chain combines TRBV11-2 with TRBJ2-7; no reliable D call. Trimming removed 3 bases from V and 0 bases from J, with 12 bases in between. This CDR3 is 15 amino acids long. Germline V lookup: CDR1 SGHAT, CDR2 FQNNGV. The CDR3 DNA reads as TGTGCCAGCAGCTTTTTTTCCGGCAGCTCCTACGAGCAGTACTTC. Protein: CASSFFSGSSYEQYF.

Many counts were recorded for this clonotype. The V gene is TRBV28, the J gene TRBJ2-7, with D uncertain. The CDR3 runs 15 residues. V lost 6 bases and J lost 3, with 18 bases in between. Germline V lookup: CDR1 MDHEN, CDR2 SYDVKM. The CDR3 spells CASSALLAADYEQYF. CDR3 nucleotide sequence: TGTGCCAGCAGCGCCCTCCTGGCAGCCGACTACGAGCAGTACTTC.

At least ten counts were recorded for this clonotype. The chain joins TRBV24-1 to TRBJ2-5; no reliable D call. The germline V and J ends were trimmed by 3 bases and 9 bases, with 13 bases remaining between them. CDR3 length: 13 residues. From germline, CDR1 is KGHDR and CDR2 SFDVKD. The CDR3 region is CATSDGPDRAQYF. The CDR3 DNA reads TGTGCCACCAGTGATGGACCTGATCGGGCCCAGTACTTC.

J is TRBJ2-2 and V is TRBV5-5; 10 nucleotides match TRBD2. There are 15 residues in the CDR3. Trimming took 0 bases from V and 7 from J; bases not matched to a gene: 3. Germline assignment: CDR1 SGHKS and CDR2 YYEKEE (reference sequence). The CDR3, as DNA: TGTGCCAGCAGCTTGGGAGCGGGAGGGGACGGGGAGCTGTTTTTT. Protein sequence: CASSLGAGGDGELFF.

The rearrangement joins TRBV9 to TRBJ2-6, with D perhaps matching TRBD1 (6 bases). The germline V gene encodes CDR1 SGDLS and CDR2 YYNGEE. V was pared by 2 bases and J by 4 bases, with 16 bases between. The CDR3 sequence is 17 residues long. CDR3 amino acids: CASSVINTGTGANVLTF. For the CDR3, the DNA is TGTGCCAGCAGCGTTATAAACACAGGGACGGGGGCCAACGTCCTGACTTTC. Complete variable domain (other parts from reference TRBV9 and TRBJ2-6): DSGVTQTPKHLITATGQRVTLRCSPRSGDLSVYWYQQSLDQGLQFLIQYYNGEERAKGNILERFSAQQFPDLHSELNLSSLELGDSALYFCASSVINTGTGANVLTFGAGSRLTVL.